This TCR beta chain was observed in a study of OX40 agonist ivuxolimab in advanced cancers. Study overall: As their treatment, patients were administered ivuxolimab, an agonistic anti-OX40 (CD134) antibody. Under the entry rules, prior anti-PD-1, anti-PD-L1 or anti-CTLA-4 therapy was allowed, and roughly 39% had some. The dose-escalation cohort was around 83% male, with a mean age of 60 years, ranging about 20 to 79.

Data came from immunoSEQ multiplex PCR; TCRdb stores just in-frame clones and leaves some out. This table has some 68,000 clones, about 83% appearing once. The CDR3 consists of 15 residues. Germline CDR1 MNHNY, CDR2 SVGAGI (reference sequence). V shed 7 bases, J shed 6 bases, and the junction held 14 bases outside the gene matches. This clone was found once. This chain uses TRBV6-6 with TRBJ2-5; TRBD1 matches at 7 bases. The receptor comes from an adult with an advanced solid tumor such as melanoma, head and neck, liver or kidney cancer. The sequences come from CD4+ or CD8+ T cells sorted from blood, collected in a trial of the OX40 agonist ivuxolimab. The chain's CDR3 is CASTSPTGPGKTQYF. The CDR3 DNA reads TGTGCCAGCACTTCCCCGACAGGGCCTGGAAAGACCCAGTACTTC.